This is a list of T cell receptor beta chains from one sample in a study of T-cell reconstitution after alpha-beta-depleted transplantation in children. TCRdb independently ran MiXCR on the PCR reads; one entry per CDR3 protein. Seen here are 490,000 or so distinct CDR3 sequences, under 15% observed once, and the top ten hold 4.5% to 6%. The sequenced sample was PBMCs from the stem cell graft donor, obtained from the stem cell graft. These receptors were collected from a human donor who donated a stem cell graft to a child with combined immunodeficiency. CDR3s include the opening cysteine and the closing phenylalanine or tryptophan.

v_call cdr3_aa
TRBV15 CATSREGRMPLYGYTF
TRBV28 CASITAGGTEAFF
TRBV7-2 CASSPWLGALEQYF
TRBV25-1 CASSAGGYGYTF
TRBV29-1 CSVGGVGGEQFF
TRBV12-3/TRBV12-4 CASSPPPLAGGSYEQYF
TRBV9 CASSLHRGPTYEQYF
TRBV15 CATSSLPGQALPTDTQYF
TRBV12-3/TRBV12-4 CASSPSGQGKNIQYF
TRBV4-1 CASSQDRNPKLAAQSSYNEQFF
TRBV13 CASSWIGKDGEQFF
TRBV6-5 CASSYSIEVSGNTIYF
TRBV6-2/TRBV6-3 CASSEGLPQHF
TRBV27 CASSVTGGRNIQYF
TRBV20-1 CSARDPPDTQYF
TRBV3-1 CASSPGDSEQYF
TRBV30 CAWSVEAGVVTDTQYF
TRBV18 CASSPRGVLDIQYF
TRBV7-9 CASSLTEGELFF
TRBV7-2 CASSLVVLDRYEQYF
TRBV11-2 CASSPGSRSEQYF
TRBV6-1 CASSEDAGGEGTDTQYF
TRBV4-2 CASSQDPADTQYF
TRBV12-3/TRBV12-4 CASSFPSGGAFAQYF
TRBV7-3 CASSLAGSDEQFF
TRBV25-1 CASSDSGTGVSSYNEQFF
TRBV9 CASSSPGGNNSPLHF
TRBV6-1 CASTMRGGTDTQYF
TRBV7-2 CASSFRLAGVQDTQYF
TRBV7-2 CASSLEFQGHSGYTF
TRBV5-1 CASSLEPAGNNEQFF
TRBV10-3 CAISEDRVYYGYTF
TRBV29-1 CSVGGGTSYEQYF
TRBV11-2 CASSPQGAARDTQYF
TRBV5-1 CARGGREGVCEQYF
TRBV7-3 CASSYAAGGAPDTQYF
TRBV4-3 CASSQDRQGVSTDTQYF
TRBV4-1 CASGRQGATGELFF
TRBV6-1 CASTRGTEAVTEAFF
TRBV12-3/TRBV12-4 CASNPDHSGNTIYF
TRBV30 CAWSRPGSGANVLTF
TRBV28 CASSLLVAGGQETQYF
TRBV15 CATSRDPLVREGILDTEAFF